One and the same sample provided the 29 T cell receptor beta chains below, sequenced in a study of cytomegalovirus exposure and HLA in healthy donors. Assay: immunoSEQ multiplex PCR; the TCRdb copy retains only in-frame clones and omits some. Of 200,000 or so clones in the sample, roughly 84% were seen once. Sequencing was done on a sample of PBMCs. These receptors originate from a woman aged 18 to 35 in good health and CMV-seropositive.

This chain connects TRBV19 to TRBJ1-1, with TRBD1 as a possible D gene (6 bases). Trimming shortened V by 1 base and J by 12 bases, and 15 bases separated the two germline ends. The germline gives CDR1 LNHDA, CDR2 SQIVND (reference sequence). This CDR3 comprises 13 residues. The CDR3 spells CASSIAQGRSPFF. CDR3 nucleotides: TGTGCCAGTAGTATAGCACAGGGTAGGTCTCCTTTCTTT.

The CDR3 loop reads CASSRRTVLNEKLFF. The CDR3 DNA follows: TGTGCCAGCAGCCGAAGGACAGTCCTTAATGAAAAACTGTTTTTT. The chain has TRBV2 and TRBJ1-4; TRBD1 might be the D (6 bases). V dropped 6 bases and J dropped 4 bases, with 15 bases sitting between them. This CDR3 comprises 15 residues. Germline assignment: CDR1 SNHLY and CDR2 FYNNEI.

The chain employs TRBV7-6 and TRBJ1-5; D might be TRBD1 (5 bases). Trimming pared 5 bases from V and 2 bases from J, leaving 25 bases between. Per germline, CDR1 SGHVS and CDR2 FNYEAQ. This CDR3 has 19 amino acids. The CDR3 DNA reads TGTGCCAGCAGCACTGGGCTCACGATTTTAGGGGAAGGCAATCAGCCCCAGCATTTT. This gives the protein CASSTGLTILGEGNQPQHF. Combining the CDR3 with reference TRBV7-6 and TRBJ1-5 gives the whole variable domain GAGVSQSPRYKVTKRGQDVALRCDPISGHVSLYWYRQALGQGPEFLTYFNYEAQQDKSGLPNDRFSAERPEGSISTLTIQRTEQRDSAMYRCASSTGLTILGEGNQPQHFGDGTRLSIL.

Here the CDR3 DNA reads TGTGCCAGCAGTCTCCTGAGCGGTGGCTACACCTTC. Protein: CASSLLSGGYTF. The chain is built from TRBV6-1 and TRBJ1-2; D gene ambiguous. CDR1 is MNHNS, CDR2 SASEGT, per germline. V shed 5 bases and J shed 7 bases, with 11 bases lying between them. The CDR3 is 12 residues long.

The CDR3 loop is CASSLGQGYGYTF. CDR3 bases: TGTGCCAGTAGCCTCGGACAGGGCTATGGCTACACCTTC. This chain joins TRBV19 and TRBJ1-2, with TRBD1 matching 8 bases. CDR3 length: 13 amino acids. V shed 6 bases, J shed 4 bases, and the junction held 4 bases outside the gene matches. The germline gives CDR1 LNHDA, CDR2 SQIVND (reference sequence).

J is TRBJ1-3 and V is TRBV7-9; unclear D gene. The V gene's germline CDR1 is SEHNR and CDR2 FQNEAQ (reference sequence). Deletions cut 10 bases from V and 4 bases from J, with 11 bases between. The length of the CDR3 is 12 residues. The CDR3 spells CATAGLGNTIYF. CDR3 coding DNA: TGTGCCACCGCGGGGTTGGGAAACACCATATATTTT.

This clone was seen a few times. The chain uses TRBV29-1 and TRBJ2-7; 7 nucleotides align to TRBD2. Trimming cost V 5 bases and J 5 bases; bases outside gene matches: 9. The CDR3 runs 13 residues. In germline, CDR1 is SQVTM, CDR2 ANQGSEA. Written as DNA, the CDR3 is TGCAGCGTTTACCAAGCGGGAAGGAACGAGCAGTACTTC. Protein product: CSVYQAGRNEQYF.

The chain uses TRBV4-1 and TRBJ2-2; 8 bases match TRBD2. Germline V CDR1 and CDR2: MGHRA, YSYEKL. This CDR3 spans 18 amino acids. J gave up 5 bases and V 0 bases, and 11 bases lay outside the gene matches. The CDR3 loop is CASSQDYRGAGVTGELFF. CDR3 sequence (DNA): TGCGCCAGCAGCCAAGATTACCGGGGAGCGGGAGTAACCGGGGAGCTGTTTTTT.

The chain combines TRBV29-1 with TRBJ2-2, with D possibly TRBD2 on 5 matching bases. The CDR3 covers 14 residues. V was clipped by 0 bases and J by 6 bases, with 11 bases between them. Germline CDR1 SQVTM, CDR2 ANQGSEA. The CDR3 coding sequence is TGCAGCGTTGAAGATCAGCGGCTCCCCGGGGAGCTGTTTTTT. Amino acids: CSVEDQRLPGELFF.

This clone came up a few times. This chain connects TRBV30 to TRBJ1-1; no clear D. In germline, CDR1 is GTSNPN, CDR2 SVGIG (reference sequence). V lost 3 bases, J lost 6 bases, and 5 bases lay in between. The CDR3 has 10 amino acids. CDR3 protein: CAWSGAEAFF. CDR3 coding DNA: TGTGCCTGGAGCGGGGCTGAAGCTTTCTTT.

About this clone itself: The identical CDR3 is also encoded by other nucleotide sequences in the sample. The gene calls are TRBV5-1 and TRBJ1-3, with D possibly matching TRBD1 (6 bases). From germline, CDR1 is SGHRS and CDR2 YFSETQ. The V gene lost 3 bases and the J gene lost 4 bases, with 11 bases spanning the gap. The length of the CDR3 is 14 residues. In DNA, the CDR3 is TGCGCCAGCAGCTCACAGGGTTCAGGAAACACCATATATTTT. Its translation is CASSSQGSGNTIYF. Supplemented by reference TRBV5-1 and TRBJ1-3, the full variable domain reads KAGVTQTPRYLIKTRGQQVTLSCSPISGHRSVSWYQQTPGQGLQFLFEYFSETQRNKGNFPGRFSGRQFSNSRSEMNVSTLELGDSALYLCASSSQGSGNTIYFGEGSWLTVV.

The chain combines TRBV14 with TRBJ1-3, with D uncertain. V was trimmed by 4 bases and J by 0 bases, leaving 13 bases between them. The CDR3 has 16 amino acids. Per the germline V gene, CDR1 is SGHDN and CDR2 is FVKESK. The CDR3 reads CASSPRELSSGNTIYF. The CDR3 DNA is TGTGCCAGCAGCCCTCGGGAACTGTCCTCTGGAAACACCATATATTTT.

The chain couples TRBV27 to TRBJ2-7; 7 positions match TRBD2. CDR3 length: 15 residues. The J segment lost 0 bases and the V segment lost 3 bases, leaving 5 bases of the junction unmatched. Germline values: CDR1 MNHEY, CDR2 SMNVEV (reference sequence). Here the CDR3 DNA reads TGTGCCAGCAGTTTGGCTAGCGGACCCTCCTACGAGCAGTACTTC. Residues: CASSLASGPSYEQYF.

The chain uses TRBV27 and TRBJ1-2; D uncertain. The germline V gene encodes CDR1 MNHEY and CDR2 SMNVEV (reference sequence). CDR3 length: 11 amino acids. The ends were cut back, 5 bases at V and 4 bases at J, with 5 bases in the middle. DNA for the CDR3: TGTGCCAGCAGTGGAGTCTATGGCTACACCTTC. Amino acids: CASSGVYGYTF.

Worth noting for this clone: One end of the junction fails to match germline, which may point to a read error. The chain joins TRBV19 to TRBJ1-2; D is uncertain. The CDR3 runs 13 residues. CDR1 and CDR2 (germline): LNHDA, SQIVND (reference sequence). CDR3 protein: CASSVDSLYGYTF. In DNA, the CDR3 is TGTGCCAGTAGTGTAGACTCCCTCTATGGCTACACCTTC.

This clone was observed a single time. The CDR3 DNA is TGTGCCAGCAGCTTGTCGTGGGGCGGCTCCTACGAGCAGTACTTC. As protein: CASSLSWGGSYEQYF. The rearrangement uses TRBV5-4 and TRBJ2-7, with a possible D match to TRBD1 (5 bases). The CDR3 spans 15 residues. In germline, CDR1 is SGHNT, CDR2 YYREEE (reference sequence). V lost 1 base to trimming and J lost 0 bases, with 11 bases between them.

The chain links TRBV4-2 to TRBJ2-7; a weak D match, TRBD1 (7 bases). Germline values: CDR1 LGHNA, CDR2 YNFKEQ. V gave up 0 bases and J gave up 3 bases, with 12 bases separating them. The CDR3 is 15 residues long. CDR3 sequence: CASSQDAGQHYEQYF. As DNA, the CDR3 is TGTGCCAGCAGCCAAGATGCGGGACAGCACTACGAGCAGTACTTC.

This clone was counted once. The chain combines TRBV6-6 with TRBJ1-5; D might be TRBD1 (5 bases). Trimming removed 2 bases from V and 0 bases from J, with 8 bases in between. The germline V gene has CDR1 MNHNY and CDR2 SVGAGI (reference sequence). The CDR3 spans 15 residues. The CDR3 loop reads CASSYPGLSNQPQHF. In DNA, the CDR3 is TGTGCCAGCAGTTACCCGGGACTTAGCAATCAGCCCCAGCATTTT.

The chain couples TRBV19 to TRBJ2-7, with D tentatively TRBD2 (6 bases). V lost 5 bases and J 1 base, leaving 12 bases between the germline ends. The CDR3 has 14 residues. Germline V gene data show CDR1 as LNHDA and CDR2 as SQIVND (reference sequence). The chain's CDR3 is CASSGLGGSYEQYF. The DNA of the CDR3 is TGTGCCAGTAGTGGACTCGGGGGTTCCTACGAGCAGTACTTC.

The chain employs TRBV27 and TRBJ1-1, with D unclear. Per germline, CDR1 MNHEY and CDR2 SMNVEV (reference sequence). CDR3 length equals 17 residues. Trimming removed 5 bases at V and 0 bases at J, with 19 bases between. This CDR3 is CASSDGGELLMNTEAFF. CDR3 DNA sequence: TGTGCCAGCAGTGACGGCGGGGAACTGCTCATGAACACTGAAGCTTTCTTT.

The chain employs TRBV28 and TRBJ1-5; 11 bases map to TRBD1. From germline, CDR1 is MDHEN and CDR2 SYDVKM. V shed 5 bases, J shed 5 bases, and the junction held 8 bases outside the gene matches. This CDR3 spans 16 amino acids. Here the CDR3 reads CASSLRTGGSHQPQHF. CDR3 coding DNA: TGTGCCAGCAGTCTAAGGACAGGGGGCAGTCATCAGCCCCAGCATTTT.

This clone was picked up a small number of times. This sequence joins TRBV9 and TRBJ2-5, with 10 bases that match TRBD2. The CDR3 is 15 residues long. The junction had 8 bases not matched to a gene; V was cut back by 4 bases and J by 5 bases. Germline values: CDR1 SGDLS, CDR2 YYNGEE. The CDR3 nucleotides are TGTGCCAGCAGCACCTCAGCGGGAGGGCAGGAGACCCAGTACTTC. This translates into CASSTSAGGQETQYF.

The chain uses TRBV27 and TRBJ1-1; 11 bases map to TRBD1. Germline CDR1 reads MNHEY; CDR2 reads SMNVEV (reference sequence). With V trimmed by 2 bases and J by 5 bases, 7 bases remained unmatched. The CDR3 is 16 amino acids. The chain's CDR3 is CASSLPPGTGGTEAFF. The CDR3 DNA reads as TGTGCCAGCAGTTTACCCCCTGGGACAGGGGGAACTGAAGCTTTCTTT.

The chain carries TRBV4-2 and TRBJ1-5; weak D call: TRBD1 (5 bases). Deletions cut 0 bases from V and 6 bases from J, with 12 bases between. Germline loops: CDR1 LGHNA, CDR2 YNFKEQ. The CDR3 is made up of 15 amino acids. CDR3 in amino acids: CASSQEILGLQPQHF. The CDR3 DNA reads as TGTGCCAGCAGCCAAGAGATATTGGGGCTTCAGCCCCAGCATTTT.

The gene calls are TRBV18 and TRBJ1-2, with 7 bases that match TRBD1. V lost 4 bases to trimming and J lost 4 bases; unmatched junction nucleotides: 6. The germline CDR1 and CDR2 sequences are KGHSH and LQKENI. CDR3 length: 14 amino acids. DNA of the CDR3: TGTGCCAGCTCACAAGACAGGGAGTCCTATGGCTACACCTTC. Translated: CASSQDRESYGYTF.

The gene calls are TRBV27 and TRBJ2-1; D perhaps matches TRBD2 (7 bases). The V end was cut by 8 bases, the J end by 3 bases, with 14 bases between. This CDR3 comprises 14 residues. The germline V gene has CDR1 MNHEY and CDR2 SMNVEV (reference sequence). The CDR3 region is CASGGAGVYNEQFF. In DNA, the CDR3 is TGTGCCAGCGGGGGGGCGGGAGTCTACAATGAGCAGTTCTTC.

The rearrangement joins TRBV9 to TRBJ1-5; D perhaps matches TRBD1 (6 bases). This CDR3 has 14 residues. The ends were cut back, 4 bases at V and 1 base at J, with 9 bases in the middle. CDR1 SGDLS and CDR2 YYNGEE come from the germline V gene. The CDR3 coding sequence is TGTGCCAGCAGCCCCGACAGGAGCAATCAGCCCCAGCATTTT. As protein: CASSPDRSNQPQHF.

This chain uses TRBV30 with TRBJ1-1; unclear D gene. Germline values: CDR1 GTSNPN, CDR2 SVGIG (reference sequence). The V gene lost 4 bases and the J gene lost 11 bases, with 11 bases spanning the gap. The CDR3 is 10 residues long. The CDR3 is CAWKLGRAFF. For the CDR3, the DNA is TGTGCCTGGAAGTTAGGGAGGGCTTTCTTT.

The rearrangement uses TRBV27 and TRBJ2-7, with 8 nucleotides matching TRBD2. This CDR3 has 15 residues. Losses at the gene ends were 2 bases for V and 2 bases for J; bases not matched to a gene: 5. Looked up from germline, CDR1 is MNHEY and CDR2 is SMNVEV (reference sequence). For the CDR3, the DNA is TGTGCCAGCAGTTTAAACAGCGGGAGCCCCTACGAGCAGTACTTC. Amino acids: CASSLNSGSPYEQYF.